These T cell receptor beta chains were read from a single sample in a study of T cells in localized non-small cell lung cancer. Clones were sequenced by immunoSEQ multiplex PCR, and TCRdb holds only the in-frame ones, with some missing. There are thousands of clones in the sample; around 20% occur only once, and over 7.5% lies in the top ten. This specimen consisted of lung tumor tissue, obtained before any cancer treatment. The receptors here all came from a male donor older than 55 with stage III squamous cell lung carcinoma. CDR3s include the opening cysteine and the closing phenylalanine or tryptophan. D genes are given only for firm matches. Clone size, where shown, is once, few, many, or a class for clones that have expanded.

length,J,size,D,V,CDR3,DNA
14,TRBJ1-2,-,-,TRBV11-3,CASSQGRSNYGYTF,TGTGCCAGCAGCCAAGGAAGGTCTAACTATGGCTACACCTTC
16,TRBJ2-2,-,TRBD2,TRBV25-1,CASSEPGGRRTGELFF,TGTGCCAGCAGTGAACCGGGGGGGCGTCGAACCGGGGAGCTGTTTTTT
14,TRBJ1-5,-,-,TRBV19,CASGTQDSNQPQHF,TGTGCCAGTGGTACGCAGGATAGCAATCAGCCCCAGCATTTT
15,TRBJ2-7,medium-sized,-,TRBV11-3,CASSTPGPVTYEQYF,TGTGCCAGCAGCACCCCGGGACCCGTAACCTACGAGCAGTACTTC
16,TRBJ1-1,-,TRBD1,TRBV5-1,CASSYDRGAMNTEAFF,TGCGCCAGCAGCTACGACAGGGGAGCTATGAACACTGAAGCTTTCTTT
13,TRBJ2-3,-,TRBD2,TRBV19,CASKASGADTQYF,TGTGCCAGTAAGGCTAGCGGCGCAGATACGCAGTATTTT
16,TRBJ2-1,-,TRBD2,TRBV11-3,CASSPSTSGGADEQFF,TGTGCCAGCAGCCCAAGCACTAGCGGGGGGGCAGATGAGCAGTTCTTC
18,TRBJ1-3,few,-,TRBV6-8,CASSYHGIKLTSGNTIYF,TGTGCCAGCAGTTACCACGGGATCAAACTCACCTCTGGAAACACCATATATTTT
14,TRBJ1-2,-,-,TRBV9,CASSVMDGAWGYTF,TGTGCCAGCAGCGTGATGGACGGGGCTTGGGGCTACACCTTC
15,TRBJ1-2,medium-sized,-,TRBV11-3,CASSFTGSANYGYTF,TGTGCCAGCAGCTTTACAGGGAGCGCTAACTATGGCTACACCTTC
14,TRBJ2-7,-,-,TRBV19,CASSITGFAYEQYF,TGTGCCAGTAGCATCACAGGGTTCGCCTACGAGCAGTACTTC
11,TRBJ1-2,-,TRBD1,TRBV30,CAWGTGSGYTF,TGTGCCTGGGGGACAGGGAGCGGCTACACCTTC
18,TRBJ2-2,-,-,TRBV1,CASSQGLAGGTNTGELFF,TGCGCCAGCAGCCAAGGACTAGCGGGGGGAACTAACACCGGGGAGCTGTTTTTT
12,TRBJ1-6,-,-,TRBV30,CAWSVLNSPLHF,TGTGCCTGGAGCGTCCTTAATTCACCCCTCCACTTT
16,TRBJ2-5,few,TRBD2,TRBV15,CATSRGEGRVRETQYF,TGTGCCACCAGCAGAGGCGAAGGGAGGGTTAGAGAGACCCAGTACTTC
18,TRBJ2-3,-,-,TRBV19,CASRGTIGRGRGTDTQYF,TGTGCCAGTAGGGGCACTATAGGAAGGGGCCGGGGGACAGATACGCAGTATTTT
14,TRBJ2-3,-,-,TRBV6-8,CASSSAGRTDTQYF,TGTGCCAGCAGTTCTGCGGGGCGGACAGATACGCAGTATTTT
15,TRBJ1-2,-,-,TRBV19,CASSISGPLGYGYTF,TGTGCCAGTAGTATTTCCGGACCCCTGGGCTATGGCTACACCTTC
15,TRBJ1-2,few,TRBD1,TRBV19,CASSIVDRGAYGYTF,TGTGCCAGTAGTATAGTGGACAGGGGGGCCTATGGCTACACCTTC
17,TRBJ2-7,few,-,TRBV6-1,CASSEADWGPPLYEQYF,TGTGCCAGCAGTGAAGCGGATTGGGGGCCCCCCCTCTACGAGCAGTACTTC
13,TRBJ1-6,-,-,TRBV14,CASRVVDNSPLHF,TGTGCCAGCCGTGTAGTGGATAATTCACCCCTCCACTTT
13,TRBJ1-2,-,-,TRBV10-2,CASSGRGPYGYTF,TGCGCCAGCAGTGGGCGGGGGCCCTATGGCTACACCTTC
17,TRBJ2-3,-,-,TRBV12-1,CASSFGGLAGGVRTQYF,TGTGCCAGCAGCTTTGGAGGACTAGCGGGGGGAGTCCGCACGCAGTATTTT
13,TRBJ2-3,-,TRBD1,TRBV2,CASLGQGTDTQYF,TGTGCCAGCCTCGGACAGGGCACAGATACGCAGTATTTT
15,TRBJ1-1,medium-sized,-,TRBV11-3,CASSSPDRQNTEAFF,TGTGCCAGCAGCTCGCCCGACAGGCAGAACACTGAAGCTTTCTTT
15,TRBJ2-7,-,TRBD1,TRBV6-8,CASVGTGDLSYEQYF,TGTGCCAGCGTAGGGACAGGGGACCTCTCCTACGAGCAGTACTTC
14,TRBJ1-4,-,-,TRBV15,CATSSYRVNEKLFF,TGTGCCACCAGCAGTTACAGGGTTAATGAAAAACTGTTTTTT
11,TRBJ1-1,few,-,TRBV30,CAWRSSTEAFF,TGTGCCTGGAGGAGTTCCACTGAAGCTTTCTTT
15,TRBJ2-5,-,-,TRBV9,CASSDIKGVQETQYF,TGTGCCAGCAGCGACATAAAGGGGGTTCAAGAGACCCAGTACTTC
14,TRBJ1-1,-,-,TRBV9,CASSLLGGNTEAFF,TGTGCCAGCAGCTTACTGGGAGGAAACACTGAAGCTTTCTTT
13,TRBJ2-7,-,-,TRBV4-1,CASSKGQGGEQYF,TGCGCCAGCAGTAAGGGCCAGGGGGGCGAGCAGTACTTC
13,TRBJ2-3,once,-,TRBV29-1,CSVEVPFRDTQYF,TGCAGCGTTGAAGTTCCCTTTAGGGATACGCAGTATTTT
14,TRBJ1-4,-,-,TRBV30,CAHGDGSTNEKLFF,TGTGCCCACGGCGACGGATCAACTAATGAAAAACTGTTTTTT
14,TRBJ1-5,-,TRBD1,TRBV6-8,CAISTGDANQPQHF,TGTGCCATCAGTACAGGGGATGCGAATCAGCCCCAGCATTTT
13,TRBJ2-1,-,-,TRBV9,CASSAQDYNEQFF,TGTGCCAGCAGCGCGCAGGACTACAATGAGCAGTTCTTC
16,TRBJ1-2,medium-sized,-,TRBV11-3,CASKSIGRSKGYGYTF,TGTGCCAGCAAGTCGATCGGGCGTTCCAAGGGCTATGGCTACACCTTC
13,TRBJ1-2,-,TRBD1,TRBV25-1,CASTQDRAYGYTF,TGTGCCAGCACCCAGGACAGGGCGTATGGCTACACCTTC
14,TRBJ2-3,medium-sized,-,TRBV23-1,CASSQEQSTDTQYF,TGCGCCAGCAGCCAAGAACAGAGCACAGATACGCAGTATTTT
18,TRBJ2-1,-,-,TRBV7-5,CASSLATSGGVSYNEQFF,TGTGCCAGCAGCTTAGCGACTAGCGGGGGGGTCTCCTACAATGAGCAGTTCTTC
13,TRBJ1-1,few,-,TRBV7-1,CASSLRWNPEAFF,TGTGCCAGCAGCTTAAGGTGGAATCCTGAAGCTTTCTTT
15,TRBJ1-5,medium-sized,TRBD1,TRBV6-8,CASSYTTGTDQPQHF,TGTGCCAGCAGTTACACGACAGGGACCGATCAGCCCCAGCATTTT
13,TRBJ2-7,-,TRBD1,TRBV6-8,CASRETGGPEQYF,TGTGCCAGCAGGGAAACAGGGGGCCCCGAGCAGTACTTC
15,TRBJ2-5,-,TRBD2,TRBV6-8,CASRGTSGDSKAQYF,TGTGCCAGCAGGGGGACTAGCGGGGACTCTAAGGCCCAGTACTTC
15,TRBJ2-1,few,TRBD2,TRBV11-3,CASSEGLAPYNEQFF,TGTGCCAGCAGCGAGGGACTAGCACCCTACAATGAGCAGTTCTTC
13,TRBJ1-5,-,-,TRBV6-8,CASSGPLGQPQHF,TGTGCCAGCAGTGGACCTCTGGGTCAGCCCCAGCATTTT
15,TRBJ1-3,few,-,TRBV1,CASSQDRGSGNTIYF,TGCGCCAGCAGCCAAGACCGGGGCTCTGGAAACACCATATATTTT
12,TRBJ1-1,few,-,TRBV18,CASSRQNTEAFF,TGTGCCAGCTCACGACAGAACACTGAAGCTTTCTTT
13,TRBJ2-2,medium-sized,-,TRBV7-2,CASSLGLSGELFF,TGTGCCAGCAGCTTAGGGCTATCCGGGGAGCTGTTTTTT
13,TRBJ1-1,-,-,TRBV29-1,CSVEGATMTEAFF,TGCAGCGTTGAGGGGGCCACGATGACTGAAGCTTTCTTT
16,TRBJ1-1,-,-,TRBV18,CASSPSNYGGGAEAFF,TGTGCCAGCTCACCATCTAACTATGGGGGAGGGGCTGAAGCTTTCTTT
14,TRBJ1-1,few,-,TRBV6-8,CASSDQGTNTEAFF,TGTGCCAGCAGCGATCAGGGGACGAACACTGAAGCTTTCTTT
15,TRBJ1-2,-,-,TRBV11-3,CASSAGTGRNYGYTF,TGTGCCAGCAGCGCCGGGACTGGGAGGAACTATGGCTACACCTTC
15,TRBJ2-2,-,TRBD1,TRBV5-1,CASSLGQGDTGELFF,TGCGCCAGCAGCTTGGGACAGGGGGACACCGGGGAGCTGTTTTTT
15,TRBJ2-3,-,-,TRBV18,CASSPYPEGTDTQYF,TGTGCCAGCTCACCATATCCAGAGGGCACAGATACGCAGTATTTT